This TCR beta chain was recovered during a study of blood T cells in healthy people across ages. Study-wide background: About one barcoded beta molecule was captured per two T cells (by template switching).

CDR3 size: 13 residues. Trimming took 0 bases from V and 6 from J, leaving 7 bases between them. Per germline, CDR1 SGHTA and CDR2 FQGTGA. Donors each provided 8 to 10 milliliters of peripheral blood. With respect to this clonotype: Its target is not known.

A J-beta primer mix and a sample-barcoded 5' primer were used in a second PCR of about 7 to 12 cycles. Via MiXCR, TCRdb re-called the 5' RACE reads, giving one row per CDR3 protein. The table has over 1,500,000 distinct CDR3 sequences, about 39% seen once; the top ten hold 20% to 25%. The study's findings and limits: When one million T cells were used, diversity estimates were thought to be underestimates. The lack of PBMC sorting stopped any conclusive naive versus antigen-experienced comparison.

Sequences were obtained from blood. This receptor was identified in a human donor in good health. J is TRBJ2-3 and V is TRBV7-3; perhaps TRBD1 as D (5 bases). DNA for the CDR3: TGTGCCAGCAGCTTAACGACAGAGGATACGCAGTATTTT. This encodes CASSLTTEDTQYF.